Presented here are 3 T cell receptor beta chains from one specimen sequenced in a study of cytomegalovirus exposure and HLA in healthy donors. The PCR had 60 Vbeta and 13 Jbeta primers. Sequenced by immunoSEQ multiplex PCR; TCRdb stores in-frame clones only, minus some. The sample lists 150,000 to 200,000 clones; around 68% were seen once. Sequencing was done on a sample of PBMCs. These receptors all stem from a man in his forties in good health and CMV-seronegative.

This clone has only a few counts. CDR3: CASSDQGELFF. The CDR3 region has the DNA TGTGCCAGCAGTGATCAAGGGGAGCTGTTTTTT. This rearrangement joins TRBV6-4 to TRBJ2-2; no clear D gene. The length of the CDR3 is 11 residues. Germline loops: CDR1 MRHNA, CDR2 SNTAGT. V was trimmed by 3 bases and J by 8 bases, leaving 4 bases between them.

The chain recombines TRBV25-1 with TRBJ2-7; TRBD2 agrees at 7 bases. Germline V CDR1 and CDR2: MGHDK, SYGVNS. This CDR3 has 14 amino acids. The V gene end was trimmed by 2 bases and the J gene end by 2 bases; junction bases not matched to a gene: 3. The CDR3: CASSEGSGTYEQYF. In nucleotides, the CDR3 is TGTGCCAGCAGTGAAGGGAGCGGGACCTACGAGCAGTACTTC.

The CDR3 spells CASSLTLTIPEQFF. The CDR3 nucleotides read TGTGCCAGTAGTCTGACCTTGACTATCCCAGAGCAGTTCTTC. J is TRBJ2-1 and V is TRBV19; tentatively, D is TRBD2 (5 bases). The V end was cut by 5 bases, the J end by 10 bases, with 18 bases between. Germline lookup yields CDR1 LNHDA and CDR2 SQIVND (reference sequence). The CDR3 runs 14 residues. Supplemented by reference TRBV19 and TRBJ2-1, the full variable domain reads DGGITQSPKYLFRKEGQNVTLSCEQNLNHDAMYWYRQDPGQGLRLIYYSQIVNDFQKGDIAEGYSVSREKKESFPLTVTSAQKNPTAFYLCASSLTLTIPEQFFGPGTRLTVL.